This entry features one T cell receptor (beta chain) sequence. This clone was seen more than once but under ten times. It has no known antigen specificity. No base quality values were provided; no much bigger clone lies one nucleotide off. The cohort was made up of under 800 healthy bone marrow donors. All cohort members were sampled while nominally healthy, although unrecorded immune exposures were likely present. The donor tested CMV seronegative and was one of the 352 seronegative cohort members. Every donor gave a peripheral blood sample, and the peripheral blood mononuclear cells from that sample were used for TCR beta sequencing. The Qiagen DNeasy Blood Extraction Kit was used to extract genomic DNA from the blood cell samples. The sample is drawn from a study of cytomegalovirus exposure and HLA in healthy donors (dated by TCRdb to about 2017). Background on the whole study: An earlier analysis of 587 of the donors reported 250 to 300 Gb of sequence data and around 120 million unique TCR beta sequences from 150 million to 200 million T cells. Around 320 gigabases of sequencing data and approximately 85 million unique TCR sequences were included in an early release covering 550 to 650 HLA-typed donors. Of the 350 to 450 genotyped donors, roughly 85% fell in the genetic ancestry cluster associated with self-reported Caucasian donors. The study was designed to test whether signatures of past pathogen exposure could be identified by cataloging public T cell receptors. The study profiled the T cell repertoires of about 720 subjects by immunosequencing and related them to cytomegalovirus serostatus. Besides the first cohort of 666 subjects, a separate validation cohort made up of over 95 different subjects was used. The study combined high-throughput TCR immunosequencing, statistical association of individual TCRs with disease status, and machine learning to predict cytomegalovirus infection status. In a later analysis, previously published TCR beta repertoires from several hundred donors were re-analyzed and high-resolution HLA genotyping was added so that TCR occurrence patterns could be studied. In the later analysis, no new phenotypic data were used to find candidate immune exposures; instead, reliance was placed on TCR beta sequences and their occurrence across donors. To decide whether each TCR beta V gene segment behaved as functional or pseudogenic, an earlier analysis of some 600 of the donors relied on high-throughput TCR beta sequencing. Alongside the repertoire data, information on donor age, sex, ethnicity and CMV serostatus was compiled. Genome-wide SNP genotypes for about three fifths of the roughly 700 donors were used in a later genetic analysis, which treated that subset as a discovery cohort. All discovery cohort repertoires had been generated using a single sequencing platform. Class I and class II HLA loci were covered by the typing at four-digit resolution. Typing coverage differed by locus: A, B, C, DRB1 and DQB1 were typed in roughly 620-630 donors, DQA1 in about 500, DPA1 in approximately 610, and DPB1 in 450 to 490. Roughly five DR-DQ haplotypes were handled as single units for association and clustering because linkage in the cohort was strong. Among roughly 400 genotyped donors of the cohort, an average of roughly 240,000 unique TCR beta nucleotide sequences were sequenced per donor, around 20% of them non-productive. General findings and caveats noted by the study authors: Cytomegalovirus status was reported to be diagnosed by the classifier with high specificity and sensitivity in both the original and validation cohorts. Most TCR sequences were observed very rarely across donors, whereas some public TCRs were present in many individuals. When HLA alleles, especially DR and DQ, strongly co-occurred, attributing TCR associations to individual alleles was difficult. Because counts were too low, 15 to 20 rarely observed V segments, including chromosome 9 orphons, were left out of the earlier analysis of some 600 of the donors. According to the authors, the approach could potentially be generalized to other disease states and immunological phenotypes. Because the 87-base-pair reads could not distinguish some IMGT-functional V segments, including TRBV6-2 and TRBV6-3, those segments were excluded. The only immune exposure information available for the cohort was CMV serostatus. Correlated functional status among segregating V segments might be attributable to linkage disequilibrium, but an unknown experimental factor could not be ruled out. According to a later genetic analysis, donors in an Asian-associated ancestry cluster had fewer N-insertions in productive TCRs than the approximately 650-donor mean. According to a later analysis, most CMV-associated TCR beta chains appeared to be HLA-restricted, and the HLA associations seemed to be driven largely by CMV exposure. The presence/absence analyses assumed that sequencing depth was roughly uniform across donors, and that assumption may not be true. HLA typing was unavailable for some donors at each locus, so association tests used only the typed subset. Specific HLA alleles were associated with roughly 16,000 TCR beta sequences at a false discovery rate of 0.05 in a later analysis. The sequencing pipeline was judged likely to have produced a cluster of highly shared sequence variants as a technical artifact. In a later genetic analysis, a missense DCLRE1C variant was associated with V-gene and J-gene trimming of TCR beta chains, and the association was replicated in an independent cohort. An earlier analysis of roughly 570 of the donors showed that most TCR beta V segments appeared in productive rearrangements either about 87% or about 30% of the time, which broadly matched IMGT annotations. This cohort had only TCR beta chains sequenced, and the lack of alpha or paired-chain data limited which features could be detected. In a later analysis, HLA-associated TCR beta chains showed more clonal expansion and lower generation probabilities than non-associated chains that were equally common. The study listed 150 to 200 TCR beta chains as associated with cytomegalovirus. A later analysis found that TCR association rates varied across HLA loci, with DRB1 alleles showing the most associated TCRs and HLA-C alleles the fewest. A further reported finding was that TCR beta sequences accurately predicted the HLA-A and HLA-B alleles for most subjects in the first cohort. According to a later analysis, parvovirus B19, influenza, CMV and Epstein-Barr virus appeared linked to several top co-occurrence clusters. A few of the identified cytomegalovirus-associated TCR beta chains were confirmed in vitro to be specific for cytomegalovirus antigens.

Taken from cysteine to phenylalanine, the CDR3 has 15 residues. Only the CDR3 DNA is retained, 45 bases long and in frame from the first base. In the germline V gene (reference sequence), CDR1 corresponds to SGHNT and CDR2 to YYREEE. V drops 5 bases and J drops 4 bases, leaving 16 bases in between. Receptor libraries were prepared by the immunoSEQ multiplex PCR assay. The multiplex PCR relied on a mix of 60 forward primers for TCR Vbeta segments and 13 reverse primers for TCR Jbeta segments. The CDR3 region of rearranged TCR beta genes was amplified from genomic DNA with a multiplex PCR assay. Amplified TCR beta libraries were sequenced as 87-base-pair reads on the Illumina HiSeq System. The original pipeline was this. A later analysis counted tens of millions of unique TCR beta chains across the 640 or so repertoires, and approximately 11 million of these chains were shared by at least two donors. To remove PCR and sequencing errors, raw reads were error-corrected and collapsed into unique sequences using a nearest-neighbor algorithm that merged closely related sequences. Alignment of CDR3 sequences to IMGT reference sequences was used to assign V, D and J gene segments. For a sequence to be retained, a match of at least six nucleotides to both a V gene segment and a J gene segment was required. A rearrangement was called productive if the CDR3 had no stop codons and remained in frame with V and J, and every other rearrangement was called non-productive. CDR3 was defined by IMGT convention, running from the second conserved V-encoded cysteine to the conserved J-encoded phenylalanine. In an earlier analysis of around 640 of the donors, sequences lacking an unambiguous match to a single V gene segment were excluded. In an earlier analysis of approximately 590 of the donors, a V segment was called functional when productive rearrangements were above 56.7%, and segregating when the standard deviation between donors exceeded 5%. A statistical classification framework was developed to diagnose cytomegalovirus status using the catalog of TCR beta chain sequences. In a later analysis, TCR nucleotide sequences were compared against IMGT/GENE-DB human TR gene sequences so that V and J genes could be assigned. A later analysis assigned CDR3 sequences and most-parsimonious VDJ recombination scenarios with the TCRdist pipeline. In a later analysis, each TCR beta chain was defined by its CDR3 amino acid sequence together with its V-gene family, and reads without a unique V-gene family were excluded. In a later analysis, 450 to 600 highly shared, low-generation-probability nucleotide sequences were removed to address suspected cross-contamination and a sequencing artifact. A later analysis calculated a clonal expansion index for each public chain from normalized within-repertoire ranks of inferred template counts. Generation probabilities in a later analysis came from a VDJ recombination model fitted to out-of-frame rearrangements, and those results were checked against IGoR. A later analysis scored TCR-TCR, TCR-HLA and TCR-CMV co-occurrence with hypergeometric tests, applying a repertoire-size bias correction to TCR pairs. In a later analysis, false discovery rates were estimated by permuting HLA or CMV assignments 20 times. In a later analysis, co-occurring TCRs were grouped using DBSCAN, and TCRdist sequence similarity was added for clustering within HLA-allele-positive subsets. Repertoires with fewer than 30,000 or more than 120,000 public chains, plus five repertoires with anomalous nucleotide sharing, were excluded from co-occurrence clustering. The table was pulled from immuneACCESS by TCRdb, which kept in-frame rearrangements only. Such tables lose some clones; where checked, under half of the loss comes from unresolved V genes, and the rest has no known cause. From that table come the V and J calls and clone size; the DNA was used to work out D and trimming. The sample table holds about 120,000 clones, of which around a tenth were seen once. Less than 4% of the sample is held by the ten biggest clonotypes.

Material for sequencing was PBMCs. This sequence was found in a man aged 25 to 40 in good health and CMV-seronegative. The chain is assembled from TRBV5-4 and TRBJ1-3, with the identity of the D gene unclear. CDR3 protein: CASSQDKTVGNTIYF. The base sequence is TGTGCCAGCAGTCAGGATAAGACGGTGGGAAACACCATATATTTT.